This T cell receptor (beta chain) was observed in a study of blood T cells in healthy people across ages. Overall study results and limits: The long-lived group displayed more naive CD4+ cells, plus higher diversity, than the aged donors did.

The CDR3 length is 13 residues. The V gene lost 4 bases and the J gene lost 4 bases, with 10 bases spanning the gap. The second PCR ran about 6 to 11 cycles with a sample-barcoded 5' primer and J-beta primers. TCRdb reprocessed the 5' RACE reads via MiXCR and lists one record per CDR3 protein. The table records 750,000 or so distinct CDR3 sequences, 20% to 30% of them present only once. As concerns this clonotype: What it binds is not known.

The sample also formed part of further work on T cells of mothers and their children. That publication notes: The overlap seen between related mothers and children slightly exceeded that of unrelated pairs, though not significantly.

What was sequenced was blood. The receptor's source is a boy aged 5 to 17 in good health. The chain is built from TRBV12-3 or TRBV12-4 and TRBJ1-2; D is uncertain. CDR3 loop: CASSSARVYGYTF. The CDR3 DNA sequence: TGTGCCAGCAGTTCCGCGAGGGTCTATGGCTACACCTTC.